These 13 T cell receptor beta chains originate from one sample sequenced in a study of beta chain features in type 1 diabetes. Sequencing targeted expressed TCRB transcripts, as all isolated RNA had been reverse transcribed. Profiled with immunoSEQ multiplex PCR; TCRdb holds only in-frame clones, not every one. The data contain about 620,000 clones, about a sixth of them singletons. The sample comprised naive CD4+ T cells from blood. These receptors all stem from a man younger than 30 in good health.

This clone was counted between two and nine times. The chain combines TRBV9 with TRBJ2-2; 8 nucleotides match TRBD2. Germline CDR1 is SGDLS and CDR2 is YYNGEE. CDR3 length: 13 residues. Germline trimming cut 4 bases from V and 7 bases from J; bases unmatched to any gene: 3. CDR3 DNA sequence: TGTGCCAGCAGCCCCGGGACTAGCGGGGAGCTGTTTTTT. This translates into CASSPGTSGELFF.

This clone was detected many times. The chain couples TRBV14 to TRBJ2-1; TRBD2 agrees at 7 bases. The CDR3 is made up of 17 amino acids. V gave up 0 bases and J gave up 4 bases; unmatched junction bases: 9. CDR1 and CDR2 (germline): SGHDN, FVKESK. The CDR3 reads CASSQDFGSGMYNEQFF. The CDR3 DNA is TGTGCCAGCAGCCAAGATTTCGGCAGCGGGATGTACAATGAGCAGTTCTTC.

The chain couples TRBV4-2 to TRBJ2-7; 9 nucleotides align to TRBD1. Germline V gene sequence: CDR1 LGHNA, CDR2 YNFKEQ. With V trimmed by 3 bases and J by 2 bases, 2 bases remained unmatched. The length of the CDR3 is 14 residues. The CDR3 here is CASSQRQGAYEQYF. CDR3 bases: TGTGCCAGCAGCCAGCGACAGGGGGCCTACGAGCAGTACTTC.

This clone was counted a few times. CDR3 region: CATSSGHSNQPQHF. For the CDR3, the DNA is TGTGCCACCAGCAGCGGTCATAGCAATCAGCCCCAGCATTTT. The rearrangement links TRBV15 to TRBJ1-5, with no clear D. This CDR3 has 14 amino acids. CDR1 and CDR2 (germline): LNHNV, YYDKDF (reference sequence). V was trimmed by 3 bases and J by 0 bases, leaving 6 bases between them.

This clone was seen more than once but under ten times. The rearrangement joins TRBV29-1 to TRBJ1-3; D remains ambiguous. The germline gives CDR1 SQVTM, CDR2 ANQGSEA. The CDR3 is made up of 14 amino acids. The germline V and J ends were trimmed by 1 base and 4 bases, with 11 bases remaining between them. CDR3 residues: CSVEGGPAGNTIYF. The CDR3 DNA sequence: TGCAGCGTTGAAGGGGGTCCAGCCGGAAACACCATATATTTT.

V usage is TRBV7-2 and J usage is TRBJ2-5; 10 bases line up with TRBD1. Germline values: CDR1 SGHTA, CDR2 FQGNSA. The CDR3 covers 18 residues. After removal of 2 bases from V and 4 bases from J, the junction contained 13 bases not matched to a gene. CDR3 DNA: TGTGCCAGCAGCTTAAATCGGCAGACAGGGGGCGCGGGAGAGACCCAGTACTTC. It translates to CASSLNRQTGGAGETQYF.

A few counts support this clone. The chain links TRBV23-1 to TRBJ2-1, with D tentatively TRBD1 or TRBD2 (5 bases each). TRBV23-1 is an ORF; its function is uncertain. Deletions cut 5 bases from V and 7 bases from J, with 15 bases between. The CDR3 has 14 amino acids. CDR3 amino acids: CASSSRDGWNEQFF. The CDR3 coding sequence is TGCGCCAGCAGTTCAAGGGACGGATGGAATGAGCAGTTCTTC.

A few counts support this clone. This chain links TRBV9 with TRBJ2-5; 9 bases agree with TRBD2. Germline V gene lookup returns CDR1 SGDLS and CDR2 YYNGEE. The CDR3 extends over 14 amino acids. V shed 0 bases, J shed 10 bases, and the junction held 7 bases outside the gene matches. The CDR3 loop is CASSVDPGGGVQYF. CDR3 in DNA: TGTGCCAGCAGCGTAGATCCTGGCGGGGGGGTCCAGTACTTC.

CDR3 protein: CASSRYVPNEQFF. The CDR3 DNA reads TGTGCCAGCAGCCGTTATGTACCCAATGAGCAGTTCTTC. V and J are TRBV7-2 and TRBJ2-1, with D unclear. V lost 5 bases and J lost 6, with 11 bases in between. The CDR3 is 13 residues long. Germline V gives CDR1 SGHTA, CDR2 FQGNSA.

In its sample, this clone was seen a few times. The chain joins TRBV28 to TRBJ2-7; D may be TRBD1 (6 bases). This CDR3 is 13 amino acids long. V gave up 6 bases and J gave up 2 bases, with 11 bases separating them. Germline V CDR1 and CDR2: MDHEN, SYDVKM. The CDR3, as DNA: TGTGCCAGCAGAGGGCCAGGGGCCTACGAGCAGTACTTC. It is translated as CASRGPGAYEQYF.

CDR3 bases: TGTGCCAGCACCCCCGGGGACAGGGTCCACAATGAGCAGTTCTTC. Translating it yields CASTPGDRVHNEQFF. The rearrangement joins TRBV11-1 to TRBJ2-1, with TRBD1 matching 9 bases. There are 15 residues in the CDR3. Germline CDR1 and CDR2: SGHAT and FQDESV (reference sequence). Trimming removed 7 bases from V and 5 bases from J; junction bases left unmatched: 9.

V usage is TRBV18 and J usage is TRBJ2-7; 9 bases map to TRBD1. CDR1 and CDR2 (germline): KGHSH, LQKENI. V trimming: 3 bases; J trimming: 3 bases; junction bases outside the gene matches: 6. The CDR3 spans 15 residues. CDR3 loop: CASSPWTGESYEQYF. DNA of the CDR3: TGTGCCAGCTCACCCTGGACAGGGGAGAGCTACGAGCAGTACTTC.

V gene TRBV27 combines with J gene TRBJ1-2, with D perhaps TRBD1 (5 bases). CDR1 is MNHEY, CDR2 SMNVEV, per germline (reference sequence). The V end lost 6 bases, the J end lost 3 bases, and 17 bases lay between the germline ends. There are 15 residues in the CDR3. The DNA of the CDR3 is TGTGCCAGCAGGCTAATTGGGCAGGGCCACTATGGCTACACCTTC. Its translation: CASRLIGQGHYGYTF.